The entry below describes one T cell receptor (beta chain). Antigen: not known. The V gene's germline CDR1 is SGHAT and CDR2 FQNNGV. CDR3 size: 15 residues. A constant-region primer primed TCR beta cDNA synthesis from 500 ng of total RNA. A slightly modified ARM-PCR protocol with three nested multiplex PCR rounds produced these TCR beta libraries. TRBV1-TRBV30 forward primers paired with a C-beta reverse primer were used in the first two PCR rounds, which ran around 10 cycles each. MiXCR was run by TCRdb on the multiplex PCR reads, yielding one entry per CDR3 protein. The profile covers 50,000 to 65,000 distinct CDR3 sequences, with 71% appearing a single time and around 44% taken by the ten largest. DNA and RNA were both co-extracted from around 20-30 mg of bulk tissue that had not been sorted. Tumors were each sampled at five separate regions. This record comes from a study of tumor-infiltrating lymphocytes in primary liver carcinoma. Study in general: Between roughly 4 and 11 cm across, the tumors were all of stage T1-T3 N0M0. Study-wide results and caveats: Roughly 7-25% of top clones, and no more, occurred in all five tumor regions.

Sequencing input: liver tumor tissue from sampling region 4. This sample's subset: tumor region T4, right-lateral pole. This chain connects TRBV11-2 to TRBJ2-3, with 8 bases identical to TRBD1. The receptor was isolated from a middle-aged man with primary liver carcinoma and hepatitis B virus infection. CDR3 coding DNA: TGTGTAAGCAATCCTCGGAACAGGGGGACAGATACGCAGTATTTT. Its protein product is CVSNPRNRGTDTQYF.